This entry lists 14 T cell receptor beta chains sequenced from one sample in a study of patients and donors after allogeneic stem cell transplantation (dated by TCRdb to about 2020). The library was built by means of RT-PCR. The reads were generated on a NextSeq 550. TCRdb ran its own pipeline on the public reads, namely fastp trimming at Q25 and MiXCR clone calling, and kept in-frame beta chains. Every CDR3 protein is listed once, alongside the most common genes and DNA of its rows. Counted in this sample were a few hundred thousand distinct CDR3 sequences; approximately 14% of them appeared once. 9.5% to 13% of the sample comes from the top ten. Sequencing input: blood, either unsorted or a sorted T cell fraction (not recorded which). The receptors shown here come from a human donor who was either an allogeneic HSCT recipient or a stem cell or donor lymphocyte infusion donor (not recorded which). It is not recorded whose cells these are; they may come from a transplant donor.

This clonotype was detected only a few times. This rearrangement joins TRBV19 to TRBJ1-5; no reliable D call. Germline-derived CDR1 and CDR2 are LNHDA and SQIVND (reference sequence). With 3 bases removed from V and 5 bases from J, the gap between germline ends came to 8 bases. The CDR3 is 13 amino acids. CDR3 in DNA: TGTGCCAGTAGTATCAACGGGGATCAGCCCCAGCATTTT. Its translation is CASSINGDQPQHF.

This clonotype has just a few counts. This chain links TRBV18 with TRBJ2-5; a weak D match, TRBD2 (6 bases). The CDR3 spans 14 residues. Trimming took off 1 base at V and 5 bases at J, with 11 bases between the two ends. Germline V gene sequence: CDR1 KGHSH, CDR2 LQKENI. The DNA for the CDR3 is TGTGCCAGCTCACCACAACTAGGGAGGGAGACCCAGTACTTC. Encoded protein: CASSPQLGRETQYF.

This clonotype was seen more than once but under ten times. The CDR3 DNA is TGCAGTGCTAGAGATTGGGGTGCCCCCAAGACCCAGTACTTC. It codes for CSARDWGAPKTQYF. The chain links TRBV20-1 to TRBJ2-5; D gene ambiguous. V was shortened by 0 bases and J by 6 bases, with 14 bases between the two germline ends. Germline CDR1 is DFQATT and CDR2 is SNEGSKA (reference sequence). This CDR3 contains 14 residues.

This clonotype has ten or more counts. The chain combines TRBV5-1 with TRBJ1-3; 11 positions agree with TRBD1. Trimming at V came to 4 bases and at J to 2 bases, leaving 2 bases not matched to a gene. Germline V CDR1 and CDR2: SGHRS, YFSETQ. The CDR3 contains 15 residues. CDR3 amino acids: CASSTGQGAGNTIYF. The CDR3 nucleotides read TGCGCCAGCAGCACGGGACAGGGGGCTGGAAACACCATATATTTT. Filled out from reference TRBV5-1 and TRBJ1-3, the complete variable domain reads KAGVTQTPRYLIKTRGQQVTLSCSPISGHRSVSWYQQTPGQGLQFLFEYFSETQRNKGNFPGRFSGRQFSNSRSEMNVSTLELGDSALYLCASSTGQGAGNTIYFGEGSWLTVV.

The chain couples TRBV11-1 to TRBJ2-4; TRBD2 matches at 13 bases. Trimming took 2 bases from V and 0 from J; bases not matched to a gene: 13. Germline V gives CDR1 SGHAT, CDR2 FQDESV (reference sequence). CDR3 length equals 21 residues. CDR3 nucleotide sequence: TGTGCCAGCAGCTTATTTAGGGCCGGGACTAGCGGGGCGCTAGCCAAAAACATTCAGTACTTC. It yields the protein CASSLFRAGTSGALAKNIQYF.

The J gene is TRBJ2-2, the V gene TRBV2, with a weak D call TRBD2 (6 bases). Germline assignment: CDR1 SNHLY and CDR2 FYNNEI. The length of the CDR3 is 15 residues. The germline V and J ends were trimmed by 9 bases and 6 bases, with 20 bases remaining between them. In nucleotides, the CDR3 is TGTGCCAGTTTCCGCGGGACTCTCAAATCCGGGGAGCTGTTTTTT. This translates into CASFRGTLKSGELFF. Drawing the rest from reference TRBV2 and TRBJ2-2, the complete variable domain is EPEVTQTPSHQVTQMGQEVILRCVPISNHLYFYWYRQILGQKVEFLVSFYNNEISEKSEIFDDQFSVERPDGSNFTLKIRSTKLEDSAMYFCASFRGTLKSGELFFGEGSRLTVL.

This clonotype has a count of ten or more. The rearrangement joins TRBV5-1 to TRBJ2-3, with unresolved D. V gave up 0 bases and J gave up 4 bases, with 9 bases separating them. The CDR3 contains 14 residues. Germline V CDR1 and CDR2: SGHRS, YFSETQ. The CDR3: CASSLAPNPDTQYF. Here the CDR3 DNA reads TGCGCCAGCAGCTTGGCCCCAAATCCAGATACGCAGTATTTT. The variable domain in full, with the rest retrieved from reference TRBV5-1 and TRBJ2-3, is KAGVTQTPRYLIKTRGQQVTLSCSPISGHRSVSWYQQTPGQGLQFLFEYFSETQRNKGNFPGRFSGRQFSNSRSEMNVSTLELGDSALYLCASSLAPNPDTQYFGPGTRLTVL.

This chain's CDR3 is CASSRAASGYNEQFF. Here the CDR3 DNA reads TGTGCCAGTAGTCGGGCGGCTAGCGGGTATAATGAGCAGTTCTTC. The rearrangement links TRBV19 to TRBJ2-1, with 8 bases matching TRBD2. J gave up 7 bases and V 5 bases, and 10 bases lay outside the gene matches. The length of the CDR3 is 15 residues. From germline, CDR1 is LNHDA and CDR2 SQIVND (reference sequence).

The chain uses TRBV12-3 or TRBV12-4 and TRBJ1-1, with a possible D match to TRBD1 (5 bases). The CDR3 is made up of 12 amino acids. V lost 3 bases to trimming and J lost 4 bases, with 6 bases between them. The CDR3 DNA is TGTGCCAGCAGTTTTAGGGGCACTGAAGCTTTCTTT. Translation gives CASSFRGTEAFF.

CDR3 sequence reads: CASSYSGETGNTIYF. As DNA, the CDR3 is TGTGCCAGCAGTTACTCGGGGGAAACTGGAAACACCATATATTTT. The J gene is TRBJ1-3, the V gene TRBV6-5, with D possibly TRBD1 on 5 matching bases. Trimming removed 0 bases from V and 2 bases from J, with 8 bases in between. Germline CDR1 MNHEY, CDR2 SVGAGI. The CDR3 is 15 amino acids.

The rearrangement uses TRBV20-1 and TRBJ1-2; 12 positions agree with TRBD1. Unmatched junction bases numbered 9, after V lost 6 bases and J lost 1 base. This CDR3 has 16 residues. CDR1 and CDR2 (germline): DFQATT, SNEGSKA (reference sequence). The CDR3 nucleotides are TGCAGTGCCATTCCGGGACAGGGGGCCGTTAACTATGGCTACACCTTC. Amino acid sequence: CSAIPGQGAVNYGYTF.

The genes are TRBV5-6 and TRBJ2-1; D is perhaps TRBD2 (7 bases). This CDR3 comprises 13 residues. The V end lost 1 base, the J end lost 9 bases, and 11 bases lay between the germline ends. Looked up from germline, CDR1 is SGHDT and CDR2 is YYEEEE. As DNA, the CDR3 is TGTGCCAGCAGCTTGCTTGGGGGGGCTGAGCAGTTCTTC. Its translation is CASSLLGGAEQFF.

The chain uses TRBV20-1 and TRBJ1-2; TRBD1 aligns across 8 bases. The germline gives CDR1 DFQATT, CDR2 SNEGSKA (reference sequence). The ends lost 2 bases at V and 1 base at J; junction bases unmatched: 3. This CDR3 has 14 amino acids. The CDR3 loop reads CSARSDRVNYGYTF. The CDR3 nucleotides are TGCAGTGCTAGATCGGACAGGGTTAACTATGGCTACACCTTC.

This clonotype was seen ten or more times. The V gene is TRBV30, the J gene TRBJ2-5, with D unclear. This CDR3 has 13 residues. V was cut by 0 bases and J by 4 bases, with 9 bases left in between. The germline gives CDR1 GTSNPN, CDR2 SVGIG (reference sequence). The CDR3 protein is CAWSVRVRETQYF. CDR3 bases: TGTGCCTGGAGTGTACGGGTGAGAGAGACCCAGTACTTC.